This paragraph reports one TCR beta chain. Its target is not known. The germline gives CDR1 GTSNPN, CDR2 SVGIG (reference sequence). The CDR3 loop spans 12 amino acids. Trimming cost V 4 bases and J 4 bases; bases outside gene matches: 3. The assay was immunoSEQ multiplex PCR, and TCRdb's table has in-frame clones only and misses some. The table shows around 190,000 clones, with about 85% occurring only once. This record belongs to a study of cytomegalovirus exposure and HLA in healthy donors. Background on the study: The 100 to 150 validation repertoires matched the roughly 650 first-cohort repertoires in platform, a later analysis reported. Whole-study results and caveats: The investigators catalogued 164 TCR beta chains as cytomegalovirus-associated.

V gene TRBV30 combines with J gene TRBJ1-1; TRBD1 matches 7 bases. Specimen: PBMCs. The TCR sequence derives from a young man in good health and CMV-seropositive. The CDR3 sequence: CAWTTGVTEAFF. CDR3 in DNA: TGTGCCTGGACCACAGGGGTCACTGAAGCTTTCTTT. The complete variable domain, with remaining parts taken from reference TRBV30 and TRBJ1-1, reads SQTIHQWPATLVQPVGSPLSLECTVEGTSNPNLYWYRQAAGRGLQLLFYSVGIGQISSEVPQNLSASRPQDRQFILSSKKLLLSDSGFYLCAWTTGVTEAFFGQGTRLTVV.